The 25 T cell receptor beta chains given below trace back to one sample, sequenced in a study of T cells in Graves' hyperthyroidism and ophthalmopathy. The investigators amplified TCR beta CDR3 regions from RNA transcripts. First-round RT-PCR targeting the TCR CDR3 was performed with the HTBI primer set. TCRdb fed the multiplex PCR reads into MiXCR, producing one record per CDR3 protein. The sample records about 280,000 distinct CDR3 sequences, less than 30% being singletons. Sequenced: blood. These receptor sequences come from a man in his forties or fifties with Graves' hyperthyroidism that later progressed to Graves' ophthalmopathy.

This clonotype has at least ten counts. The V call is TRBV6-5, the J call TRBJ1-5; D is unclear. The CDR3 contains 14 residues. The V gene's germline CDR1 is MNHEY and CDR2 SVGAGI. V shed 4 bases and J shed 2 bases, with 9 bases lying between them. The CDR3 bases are TGTGCCAGCAGTTCGGGGTTGGGCAATCAGCCCCAGCATTTT. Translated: CASSSGLGNQPQHF.

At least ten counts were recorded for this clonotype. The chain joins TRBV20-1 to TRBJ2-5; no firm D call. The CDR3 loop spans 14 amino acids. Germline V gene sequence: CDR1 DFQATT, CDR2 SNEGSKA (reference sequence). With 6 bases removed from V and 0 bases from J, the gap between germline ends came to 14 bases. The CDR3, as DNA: TGCAGTGCCCCCCGACTGGAAAACCAAGAGACCCAGTACTTC. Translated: CSAPRLENQETQYF.

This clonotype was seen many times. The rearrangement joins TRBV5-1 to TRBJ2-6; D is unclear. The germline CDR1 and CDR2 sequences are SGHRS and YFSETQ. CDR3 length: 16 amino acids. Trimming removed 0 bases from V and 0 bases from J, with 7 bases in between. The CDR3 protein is CASSLVWLSGANVLTF. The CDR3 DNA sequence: TGCGCCAGCAGCTTGGTTTGGCTCTCTGGGGCCAACGTCCTGACTTTC.

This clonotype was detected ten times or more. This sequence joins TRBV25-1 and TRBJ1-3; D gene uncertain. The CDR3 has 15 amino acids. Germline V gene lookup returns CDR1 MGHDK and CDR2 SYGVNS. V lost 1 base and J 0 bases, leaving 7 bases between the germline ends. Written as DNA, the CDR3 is TGTGCCAGCAGTGAATTCCTTCTCTCTGGAAACACCATATATTTT. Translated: CASSEFLLSGNTIYF. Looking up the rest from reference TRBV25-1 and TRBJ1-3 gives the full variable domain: EADIYQTPRYLVIGTGKKITLECSQTMGHDKMYWYQQDPGMELHLIHYSYGVNSTEKGDLSSESTVSRIRTEHFPLTLESARPSHTSQYLCASSEFLLSGNTIYFGEGSWLTVV.

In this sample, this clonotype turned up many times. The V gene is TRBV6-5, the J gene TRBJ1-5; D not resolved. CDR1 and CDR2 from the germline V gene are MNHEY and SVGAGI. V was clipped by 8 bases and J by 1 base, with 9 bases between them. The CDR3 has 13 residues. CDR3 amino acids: CASEGESNQPQHF. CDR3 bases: TGTGCCAGCGAGGGAGAGAGCAATCAGCCCCAGCATTTT.

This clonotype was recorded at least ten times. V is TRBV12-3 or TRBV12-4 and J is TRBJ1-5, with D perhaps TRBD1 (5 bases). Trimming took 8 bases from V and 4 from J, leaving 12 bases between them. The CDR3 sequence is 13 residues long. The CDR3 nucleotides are TGTGCCAGCCATCGGGACGGTAATCAGCCCCAGCATTTT. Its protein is CASHRDGNQPQHF.

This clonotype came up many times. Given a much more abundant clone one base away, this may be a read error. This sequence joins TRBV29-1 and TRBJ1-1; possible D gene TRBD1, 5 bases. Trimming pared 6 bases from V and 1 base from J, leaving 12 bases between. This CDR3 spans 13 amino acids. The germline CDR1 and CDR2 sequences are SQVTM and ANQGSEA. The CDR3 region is CSVRGSRNTEAFF. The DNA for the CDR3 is TGCAGCGTACGGGGCAGCCGGAACACTGAAGCTTTCTTT.

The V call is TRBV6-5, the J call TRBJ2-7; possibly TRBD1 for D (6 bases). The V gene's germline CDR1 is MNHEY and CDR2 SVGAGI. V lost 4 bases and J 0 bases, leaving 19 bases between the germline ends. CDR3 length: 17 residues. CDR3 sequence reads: CASSLRTARTNSYEQYF. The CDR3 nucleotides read TGTGCCAGCAGTTTGAGGACAGCGAGAACCAACTCCTACGAGCAGTACTTC.

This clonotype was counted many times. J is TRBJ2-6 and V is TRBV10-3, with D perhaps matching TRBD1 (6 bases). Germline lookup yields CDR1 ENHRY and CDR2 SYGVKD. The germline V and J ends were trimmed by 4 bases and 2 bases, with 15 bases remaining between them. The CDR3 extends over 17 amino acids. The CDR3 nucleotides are TGTGCCATCAGTGTAACAGGGTCGCATGCTGGGGCCAACGTCCTGACTTTC. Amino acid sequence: CAISVTGSHAGANVLTF.

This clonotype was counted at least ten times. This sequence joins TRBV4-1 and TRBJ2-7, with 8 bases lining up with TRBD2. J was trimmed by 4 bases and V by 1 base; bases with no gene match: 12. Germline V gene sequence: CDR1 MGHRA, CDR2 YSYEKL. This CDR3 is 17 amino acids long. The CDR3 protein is CASSQVWGAGGMYEQYF. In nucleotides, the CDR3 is TGCGCCAGCAGCCAAGTATGGGGGGCGGGAGGAATGTACGAGCAGTACTTC.

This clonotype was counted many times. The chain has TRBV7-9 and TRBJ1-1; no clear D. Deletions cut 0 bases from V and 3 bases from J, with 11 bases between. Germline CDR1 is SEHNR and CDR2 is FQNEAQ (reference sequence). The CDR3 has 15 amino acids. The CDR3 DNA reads TGTGCCAGCAGCTTAGCGCTTAGGGTAGACACTGAAGCTTTCTTT. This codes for CASSLALRVDTEAFF. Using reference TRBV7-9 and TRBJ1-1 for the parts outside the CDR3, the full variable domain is DTGVSQNPRHKITKRGQNVTFRCDPISEHNRLYWYRQTLGQGPEFLTYFQNEAQLEKSRLLSDRFSAERPKGSFSTLEIQRTEQGDSAMYLCASSLALRVDTEAFFGQGTRLTVV.

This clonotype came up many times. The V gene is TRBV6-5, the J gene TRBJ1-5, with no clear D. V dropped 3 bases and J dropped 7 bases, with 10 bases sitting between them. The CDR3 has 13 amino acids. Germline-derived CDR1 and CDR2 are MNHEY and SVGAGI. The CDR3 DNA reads TGTGCCAGCAGTTATACGGTAGGACAGCCCCAGCATTTT. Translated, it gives CASSYTVGQPQHF.

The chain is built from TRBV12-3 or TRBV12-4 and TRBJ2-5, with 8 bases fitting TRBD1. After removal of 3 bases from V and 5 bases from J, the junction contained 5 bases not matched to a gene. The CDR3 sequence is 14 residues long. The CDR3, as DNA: TGTGCCAGCAGTTTTGAGACAGGGGTCGAGACCCAGTACTTC. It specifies CASSFETGVETQYF.

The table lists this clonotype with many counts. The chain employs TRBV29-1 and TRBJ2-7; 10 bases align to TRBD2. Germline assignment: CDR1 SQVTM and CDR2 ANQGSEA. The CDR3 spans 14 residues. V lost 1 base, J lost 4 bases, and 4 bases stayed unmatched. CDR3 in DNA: TGCAGCGTTGAAGCTAGCGGGAGATCTTACGAGCAGTACTTC. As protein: CSVEASGRSYEQYF.

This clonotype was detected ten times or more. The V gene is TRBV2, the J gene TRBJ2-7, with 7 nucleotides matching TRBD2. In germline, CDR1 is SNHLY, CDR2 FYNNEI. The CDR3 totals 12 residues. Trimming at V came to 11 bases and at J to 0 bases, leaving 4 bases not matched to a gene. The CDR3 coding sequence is TGTGCCGCCCGGGACTACTCCTACGAGCAGTACTTC. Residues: CAARDYSYEQYF.

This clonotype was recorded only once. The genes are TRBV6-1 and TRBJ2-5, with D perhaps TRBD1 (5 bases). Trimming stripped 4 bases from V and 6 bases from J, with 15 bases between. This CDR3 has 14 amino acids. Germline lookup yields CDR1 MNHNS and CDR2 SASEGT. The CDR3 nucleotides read TGTGCCAGCAGTGCAGTGGGGCCGATTCAGACCCAGTACTTC. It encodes CASSAVGPIQTQYF.

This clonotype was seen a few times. CDR3 DNA sequence: TGCGCCAGCAGCCCCAAGAGCACAGATACGCAGTATTTT. Its protein product is CASSPKSTDTQYF. J is TRBJ2-3 and V is TRBV5-1; D is undetermined. CDR1 SGHRS and CDR2 YFSETQ come from the germline V gene. Trimming took off 4 bases at V and 0 bases at J, with 6 bases between the two ends. There are 13 residues in the CDR3.

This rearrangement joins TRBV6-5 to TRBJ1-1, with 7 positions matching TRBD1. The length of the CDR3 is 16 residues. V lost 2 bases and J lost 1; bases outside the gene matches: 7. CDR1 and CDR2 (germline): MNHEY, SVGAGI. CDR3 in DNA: TGTGCCAGCAGTTACGCAGCGGACAGGAAGAACACTGAAGCTTTCTTT. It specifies CASSYAADRKNTEAFF.

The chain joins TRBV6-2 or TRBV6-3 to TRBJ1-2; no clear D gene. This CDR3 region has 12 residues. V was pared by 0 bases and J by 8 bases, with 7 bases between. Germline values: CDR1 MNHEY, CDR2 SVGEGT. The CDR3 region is CASSYSAGGYTF. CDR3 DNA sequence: TGTGCCAGCAGTTACTCCGCGGGAGGCTACACCTTC.

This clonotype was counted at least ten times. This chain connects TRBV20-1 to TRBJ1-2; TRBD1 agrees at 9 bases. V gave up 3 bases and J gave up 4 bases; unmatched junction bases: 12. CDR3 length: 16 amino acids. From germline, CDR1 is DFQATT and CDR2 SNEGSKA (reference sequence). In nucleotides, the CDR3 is TGCAGTGCTAGCAACCGGGACAGGGTATTCGGCTATGGCTACACCTTC. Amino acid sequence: CSASNRDRVFGYGYTF.

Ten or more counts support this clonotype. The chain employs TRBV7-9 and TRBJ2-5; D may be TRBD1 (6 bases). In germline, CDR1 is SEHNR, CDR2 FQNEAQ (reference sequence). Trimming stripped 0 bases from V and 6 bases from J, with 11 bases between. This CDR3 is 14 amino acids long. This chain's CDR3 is CASSLAGAAQTQYF. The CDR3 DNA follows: TGTGCCAGCAGCTTAGCGGGGGCCGCACAGACCCAGTACTTC.

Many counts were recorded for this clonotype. CDR3 in DNA: TGTGCCAGCAGTTCCCAGGGCCCTGGAATGAACACTGAAGCTTTCTTT. The encoded protein is CASSSQGPGMNTEAFF. The genes are TRBV27 and TRBJ1-1; D is possibly TRBD1 (5 bases). The germline V gene encodes CDR1 MNHEY and CDR2 SMNVEV (reference sequence). The CDR3 length is 16 residues. The ends were cut back, 4 bases at V and 0 bases at J, with 15 bases in the middle.

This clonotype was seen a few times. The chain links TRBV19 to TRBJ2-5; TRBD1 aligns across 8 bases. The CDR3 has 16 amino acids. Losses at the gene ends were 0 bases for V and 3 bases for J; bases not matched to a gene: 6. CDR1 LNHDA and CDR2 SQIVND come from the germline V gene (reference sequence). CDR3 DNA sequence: TGTGCCAGTAGTATAGATCGAGGACAGGGAAAAGAGACCCAGTACTTC. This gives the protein CASSIDRGQGKETQYF.

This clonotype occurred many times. CDR3 nucleotide sequence: TGTGCCTGGACGCCAATGGCATCCCAGGGGAAGGACACCATATATTTT. This codes for CAWTPMASQGKDTIYF. This sequence joins TRBV30 and TRBJ1-3; possible D gene TRBD1, 6 bases. V shed 4 bases and J shed 8 bases, with 24 bases lying between them. The CDR3 sequence is 16 residues long. The germline gives CDR1 GTSNPN, CDR2 SVGIG (reference sequence). The whole variable domain, filled in from reference TRBV30 and TRBJ1-3, reads SQTIHQWPATLVQPVGSPLSLECTVEGTSNPNLYWYRQAAGRGLQLLFYSVGIGQISSEVPQNLSASRPQDRQFILSSKKLLLSDSGFYLCAWTPMASQGKDTIYFGEGSWLTVV.

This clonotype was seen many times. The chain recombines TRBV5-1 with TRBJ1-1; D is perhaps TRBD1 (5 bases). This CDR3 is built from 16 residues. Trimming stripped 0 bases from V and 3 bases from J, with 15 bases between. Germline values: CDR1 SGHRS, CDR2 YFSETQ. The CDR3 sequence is CASSLAPQGSHTEAFF. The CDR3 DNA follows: TGCGCCAGCAGCTTGGCCCCCCAGGGAAGTCACACTGAAGCTTTCTTT.